This T cell receptor (beta chain) was retrieved from a study of yellow fever vaccine responses in identical twins. Points from the study as a whole: Reports say the vaccine T cell response in twins looked partly convergent and partly personalized.

In regard to this clonotype: As yet, its antigen is unknown.

TCRdb fed the RT-PCR reads into MiXCR, producing one record per CDR3 protein. This sample carries about 19,000 distinct CDR3 sequences, less than 75% of them seen once, and the ten largest clones take more than 2%. In germline, CDR1 is LGHDT, CDR2 YNNKEL (reference sequence). V lost 3 bases and J lost 8; bases outside the gene matches: 5. There are 15 residues in the CDR3. Sample: T cells from blood (PBMCs), unsorted or a sorted subset (not recorded which), taken before or after yellow fever vaccination (not recorded which). The chain combines TRBV3-1 with TRBJ2-1, with 12 bases matching TRBD1. This receptor was taken from a woman under 30 who received the yellow fever vaccine. CDR3 sequence reads: CASSHAGTGGDEQFF. The DNA of the CDR3 is TGTGCCAGCAGCCATGCCGGGACAGGGGGCGATGAGCAGTTCTTC.